A single TCR beta chain is shown here with its context. The data derive from a study of blood T cell repertoires in COVID-19. Whole-study context: Samples came from the United States, Italy and Spain, spanning acute and convalescent COVID-19. From T cells, B-cell-depleted T cells, or PBMCs came the material, which was cDNA or gDNA.

The trim removed 5 bases at V and 0 bases at J, leaving 2 bases unmatched. In germline, CDR1 is ENHRY, CDR2 SYGVKD. The CDR3 totals 16 residues. The authors' processing: From reference gene primer amplification, estimates of nucleated cell counts were derived. TCRdb's table, derived via immunoSEQ multiplex PCR, lists solely in-frame clones and lacks some. The DNA gave D and trimming, while V, J and clone size come from that table. The table lists about 120,000 clones, about 79% of them singletons. The gene calls are TRBV10-3 and TRBJ2-4; TRBD2 aligns across 12 bases. Specimen: peripheral blood. This sequence was found in a woman of 80 years or more with acute or convalescent COVID-19. The CDR3 nucleotides read TGTGCCATCAGTCCGGGACTAGCGGGAGCCAAAAACATTCAGTACTTC. Its protein is CAISPGLAGAKNIQYF.